The rows below give T cell receptor beta chains drawn from one sample of a study of blood T cell repertoires in COVID-19. Clones were sequenced by immunoSEQ multiplex PCR, and TCRdb holds only the in-frame ones, with some missing. The sample yields a few hundred thousand clones, around 87% seen once. Input material: PBMCs or T cells enriched from blood (not recorded which). The receptors here all came from a woman aged 18-29 years who had recovered from COVID-19. CDR3s include the opening cysteine and the closing phenylalanine or tryptophan. Each record gives: J gene, V gene, D gene, clone size, CDR3 DNA, CDR3 protein. The D gene is left open where the match is weak. Not every row has a clone size; where given, it reads once, few, many or a size class.

TRBJ1-4 | TRBV6-1 | . | . | TGTGCCAGCAGTGAAGGTCAGGGGAACGGTGAAAAACTGTTTTTT | CASSEGQGNGEKLFF
TRBJ1-1 | TRBV7-9 | . | . | TGTGCCAGCAGCCCCCGGGAACCCCCTGGGGCTTTCTTT | CASSPREPPGAFF
TRBJ2-5 | TRBV5-1 | TRBD2 | . | TGCGCCAGCAGCCAACTCCCGGGGGGGGAGACCCAGTACTTC | CASSQLPGGETQYF
TRBJ1-1 | TRBV7-9 | . | once | TGTGCCAGCAGCTTAATGGGGGCGAACACTGAAGCTTTCTTT | CASSLMGANTEAFF
TRBJ1-6 | TRBV30 | . | . | TGTGCCTGGAGTCTAAGTGGGGCTTCACCCCTCCACTTT | CAWSLSGASPLHF
TRBJ1-1 | TRBV7-9 | . | . | TGTGCCAGCAGCTTAGGGCACCTCGAAGCTTTCTTT | CASSLGHLEAFF
TRBJ1-2 | TRBV6-5 | . | . | TGTGCCACCACTTCGGAGGGCCCGCATGAGTACACCTTC | CATTSEGPHEYTF
TRBJ2-2 | TRBV9 | TRBD2 | . | TGTGCCAGCAGCGATGACTTGCGGGGGGTCAACACCGGGGAGCTGTTTTTT | CASSDDLRGVNTGELFF
TRBJ2-3 | TRBV7-6 | . | . | TGTGCCAGCAGCTTAGGGGGCCTTTCGGCGGGGTTTTTAGCAGATACGCAGTATTTT | CASSLGGLSAGFLADTQYF
TRBJ2-5 | TRBV5-5 | . | . | TGTGCCAGCAGCTCATTTAGCGGCCAAGAGACCCAGTACTTC | CASSSFSGQETQYF
TRBJ2-7 | TRBV2 | TRBD1 | . | TGTGCCAGCAGTGGACAGGGGGCGGGAGAGCAGTACTTC | CASSGQGAGEQYF
TRBJ2-5 | TRBV13 | TRBD2 | . | TGTGCCAGCAGCTGCGGACTAGTAACGGTTGAGACCCAGTACTTC | CASSCGLVTVETQYF
TRBJ2-5 | TRBV28 | TRBD1 | . | TGTGCCAGCAGTTCCCTCCTCACGGCAGGGGGAAGGGAAGAGACCCAGTACTTC | CASSSLLTAGGREETQYF
TRBJ2-1 | TRBV28 | TRBD2 | . | TGTGCCAGCAGTTTAGCGACTAGCCCCAATGAGCAGTTCTTC | CASSLATSPNEQFF
TRBJ2-5 | TRBV2 | . | few | TGTGCCAGCAGTGTGAGCAACCAAGAGACCCAGTACTTC | CASSVSNQETQYF
TRBJ1-2 | TRBV3-1/TRBV3-2 | TRBD1 | . | TGTGCCAGCAGCCAAGAGTCAGGGGGCCTAGCTAACTATGGCTACACCTTC | CASSQESGGLANYGYTF
TRBJ2-1 | TRBV5-6 | . | many | TGTGCCAGCAGAAAATTGACAGACAATGAGCAGTTCTTC | CASRKLTDNEQFF
TRBJ2-5 | TRBV2 | . | . | TGTGCCAGCAGTGAAGCTCGAGAGACCCAGTACTTC | CASSEARETQYF
TRBJ2-4 | TRBV5-1 | . | . | TGCGCCAGCAGCCTGGGGCACAGGGACAACATTCAGTACTTC | CASSLGHRDNIQYF
TRBJ1-2 | TRBV9 | TRBD1 | . | TGTGCCAGCAGCTCCGGACAGGGTCTTAGTACAACTAACTATGGCTACACCTTC | CASSSGQGLSTTNYGYTF
TRBJ1-1 | TRBV29-1 | TRBD1 | . | TGCAGCGTCCGGACAGGAAGAGACACTGAAGCTTTCTTT | CSVRTGRDTEAFF
TRBJ2-3 | TRBV30 | . | . | TGTGCCTGGAGTAGGGGGGGCCTAGATACGCAGTATTTT | CAWSRGGLDTQYF
TRBJ2-2 | TRBV2 | TRBD1 | . | TGTGCCAGCAGAGAGGACAGGACCGGGGAGCTGTTTTTT | CASREDRTGELFF
TRBJ1-2 | TRBV5-1 | . | . | TGCGCCAGCAGCTTGCGGGAGGATGGCTACACCTTC | CASSLREDGYTF
TRBJ2-3 | TRBV2 | . | . | TGTGCCAGCAGAAATAACTCGGATACGCAGTATTTT | CASRNNSDTQYF
TRBJ2-3 | TRBV4-1 | TRBD2 | . | TGCGCCAGCGGGCGTAGCGGGGGGGCCCAAGATACGCAGTATTTT | CASGRSGGAQDTQYF
TRBJ2-2 | TRBV5-6 | . | . | TGTGCCAGCAGCTTTGGACAGCTAAACACCGGGGAGCTGTTTTTT | CASSFGQLNTGELFF
TRBJ1-1 | TRBV2 | . | . | TGTGCCAGCAGTGGAAAGAGGACTGAAGCTTTCTTT | CASSGKRTEAFF
TRBJ1-4 | TRBV19 | TRBD1 | . | TGTGCCAGTAGTCCAGACAGGGCGGGTAGCGGAAAACTGTTTTTT | CASSPDRAGSGKLFF
TRBJ2-7 | TRBV19 | TRBD1 | . | TGTGCCAGTAGTATTCTCGGGGACAGGGGTTCCTACGAGCAGTACTTC | CASSILGDRGSYEQYF
TRBJ1-2 | TRBV7-2 | . | . | TGTGCCAGCAGTGCCCAGAGGGGACAAGCACTCTATGGCTACACCTTC | CASSAQRGQALYGYTF
TRBJ2-1 | TRBV6-4 | TRBD2 | . | TGTGCCAGCAGTGGCGGGGGGGCCTACAATGAGCAGTTCTTC | CASSGGGAYNEQFF
TRBJ1-2 | TRBV12-3/TRBV12-4 | . | . | TGTGCCAGCAGTTTACATTCTGGCGGCTACACCTTC | CASSLHSGGYTF
TRBJ1-6 | TRBV25-1 | TRBD1 | . | TGTGCCAGCAGTGAATGGGACAGGGTTGGCTCACCCCTCCACTTT | CASSEWDRVGSPLHF
TRBJ1-3 | TRBV19 | . | once | TGTGCCAGTAGTACACAGGGATCCGGAAACACCATATATTTT | CASSTQGSGNTIYF
TRBJ2-7 | TRBV25-1 | TRBD1 | . | TGTGCCAGCAGTGGCGACAGGGGCTTAGCGTACGAGCAGTACTTC | CASSGDRGLAYEQYF